This entry describes one T cell receptor (beta chain). Its antigen is not identified. The source of the sample is a study of shared clonotypes between healthy human individuals. Study summary: Donors, aged 18 to 49, were two women and three men.

Study-wide findings and caveats: The study found about 5% of naive CD4 clonotypes shared across a few donors. Memory subsets generally showed lower estimated richness than naive subsets.

Each sorted subset replicate got 200 ng genomic DNA, roughly 30,000 genomes. TCRdb keeps only in-frame clones here, not all; method: immunoSEQ multiplex PCR. The sample lists over a million clones, approximately 78% occurring once. The sample taken for sequencing was memory CD4+ T cells from PBMCs. The subset was: CD45RA-negative fraction. The TCR originated in a man in his late teens or twenties in good health. Some clones in this sample may be carry-over from other donors' samples.

CDR3 in amino acids: CASSDRTGKGHGAFF. DNA of the CDR3: TGTGCCAGCAGTGACCGGACAGGGAAGGGCCATGGGGCTTTCTTT. The chain employs TRBV2 and TRBJ1-1, with 8 bases lining up with TRBD1. CDR1 and CDR2 (germline): SNHLY, FYNNEI. The CDR3 loop spans 15 amino acids. With 3 bases clipped from V and 11 bases from J, the junction kept 14 bases outside the gene matches. Variable domain in full (rest from reference TRBV2 and TRBJ1-1): EPEVTQTPSHQVTQMGQEVILRCVPISNHLYFYWYRQILGQKVEFLVSFYNNEISEKSEIFDDQFSVERPDGSNFTLKIRSTKLEDSAMYFCASSDRTGKGHGAFFGQGTRLTVV.